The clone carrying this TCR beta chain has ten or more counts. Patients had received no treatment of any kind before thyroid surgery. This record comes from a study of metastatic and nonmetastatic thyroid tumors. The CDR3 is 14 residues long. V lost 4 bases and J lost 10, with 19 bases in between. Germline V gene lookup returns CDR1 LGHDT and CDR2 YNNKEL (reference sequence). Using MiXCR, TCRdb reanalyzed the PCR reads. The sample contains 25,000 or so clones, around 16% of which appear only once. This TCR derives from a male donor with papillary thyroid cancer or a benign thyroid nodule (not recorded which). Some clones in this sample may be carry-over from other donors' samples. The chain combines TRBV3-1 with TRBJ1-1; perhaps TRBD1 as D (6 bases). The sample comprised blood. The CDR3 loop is CASSPSTGPPSAFF. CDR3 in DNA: TGTGCCAGCAGCCCGAGTACAGGGCCCCCGTCAGCTTTCTTT.